The rows below give T cell receptor beta chains drawn from one sample of a study of T cell clones after liver transplantation. Assay used: immunoSEQ multiplex PCR; TCRdb lists only in-frame clones, some missing. The data contain some 70,000 clones, 90% of them singletons. Here the sequenced sample was CD4+ T cells from blood, taken before liver transplant. These TCRs come from a human donor who received a liver transplant. Both conserved end residues are part of each CDR3. A D gene is named only where the DNA matches it firmly. Not all rows give a size; the values are once, few, many and, for expanded clones, a class.

v_gene	abundance	d_gene	j_gene	CDR3nt	CDR3aa
TRBV6-1	.	.	TRBJ2-2	TGTGCCAGCAGTGAAGCTGGTAGTATTCCCGGGGAGCTGTTTTTT	CASSEAGSIPGELFF
TRBV10-3	.	TRBD2	TRBJ2-7	TGTGCCACAAAGACTAGCGGGACAGACTACGAGCAGTACTTC	CATKTSGTDYEQYF
TRBV23-1	.	.	TRBJ1-5	TGCGCCAGCAGTCATATGAGGTTCGGCAATCAGCCCCAGCATTTT	CASSHMRFGNQPQHF
TRBV2	.	TRBD2	TRBJ2-7	TGTGCCAGCAGTGACGCTAGCGGGAGCTACGAGCAGTACTTC	CASSDASGSYEQYF
TRBV5-1	once	TRBD1	TRBJ1-4	TGCGCCAGCAGCAGGGGACAGGGGGCGACTAATGAAAAACTGTTTTTT	CASSRGQGATNEKLFF
TRBV11-2	.	.	TRBJ2-3	TGTGCCAGCAGCTTACTAGCCTACGCAGATACGCAGTATTTT	CASSLLAYADTQYF
TRBV4-3	.	.	TRBJ2-5	TGCGCCAGCAGCCTCAACCCAGGACCCAGCATGGAGACCCAGTACTTC	CASSLNPGPSMETQYF
TRBV9	.	.	TRBJ2-3	TGTGCCAGCAGCGGATCCTCTATAGCGCCAGATACGCAGTATTTT	CASSGSSIAPDTQYF
TRBV7-2	.	.	TRBJ2-2	TGTGCCAGCAGCACCCGGCGGCAACCCGGGGAGCTGTTTTTT	CASSTRRQPGELFF
TRBV7-9	.	.	TRBJ1-1	TGTGCCAGCAGCTTACCTTACACTGAAGCTTTCTTT	CASSLPYTEAFF
TRBV30	.	.	TRBJ1-2	TGTGCCTGGAGACGTATGGGGGGCCTCGACTATGGCTACACCTTC	CAWRRMGGLDYGYTF
TRBV15	.	TRBD1	TRBJ1-1	TGTGCCACCAGCAGAGATTTGCAGGGGGCGGGTGAAGCTTTCTTT	CATSRDLQGAGEAFF
TRBV7-2	.	.	TRBJ2-3	TGTGCCAGCAGCTTTGGCCCAGCAGATACGCAGTATTTT	CASSFGPADTQYF
TRBV7-9	.	TRBD1	TRBJ1-3	TGTGCCAGCAGCCTGGGACAGCTCTCTGGAAACACCATATATTTT	CASSLGQLSGNTIYF
TRBV7-3	.	TRBD2	TRBJ2-3	TGTGCCAGCAGTCCGCGACCAGGACTAGCGGGCAGCACAGATACGCAGTATTTT	CASSPRPGLAGSTDTQYF
TRBV5-5	once	.	TRBJ2-7	TGTGCCAGCGTCCTTGGCGTGAGCTCCTACGAGCAGTACTTC	CASVLGVSSYEQYF
TRBV5-1	.	TRBD2	TRBJ2-2	TGCGCCAGCAGCCCCGGACTAGCGGGTACCGGGGAGCTGTTTTTT	CASSPGLAGTGELFF
TRBV7-2	.	.	TRBJ2-4	TGTGCCAGCAGCACACCGGGACAACAAATTCAGTACTTC	CASSTPGQQIQYF
TRBV9	once	TRBD2	TRBJ2-1	TGTGCCAGCAGCGTGACTAGCGGGAGTTACAATGAGCAGTTCTTC	CASSVTSGSYNEQFF
TRBV2	.	.	TRBJ1-2	TGTGCCAGCAGTGAAGCGGGTTCCTATGGCTACACCTTC	CASSEAGSYGYTF
TRBV7-2	once	.	TRBJ2-2	TGTGCCAGCAGCTCCTCGGCCACCGGGGAGCTGTTTTTT	CASSSSATGELFF
TRBV28	.	.	TRBJ2-1	TGTGCCAGCAGTTTAAGGGGGGGCGGTGTGAATGAGCAGTTCTTC	CASSLRGGGVNEQFF
TRBV18	.	.	TRBJ1-2	TGTGCCAGCTCACGCCAGGGAAACCCAGCTAACTATGGCTACACCTTC	CASSRQGNPANYGYTF
TRBV7-3	once	.	TRBJ2-2	TGTGCCAGCAGCTCCGCTCTCACCGGGGAGCTGTTTTTT	CASSSALTGELFF
TRBV29-1	.	.	TRBJ2-7	TGCAGCGTTGATGGGGTGTGGGACTTTTCCTACGAGCAGTACTTC	CSVDGVWDFSYEQYF
TRBV27	.	.	TRBJ2-3	TGTGCCAGCAGTTTCCTAGCAGCCTCTAGCACAGATACGCAGTATTTT	CASSFLAASSTDTQYF
TRBV2	few	.	TRBJ1-5	TGTGCCAGCAGTGGACAGACTTTAGGGCAGCCCCAGCATTTT	CASSGQTLGQPQHF
TRBV4-2	.	.	TRBJ2-1	TGTGCCAGCAGCCCACGGTTGACACAGGATGAGCAGTTCTTC	CASSPRLTQDEQFF
TRBV27	.	TRBD2	TRBJ2-5	TGTGCCAGCAGTCCACGTCCGGGCGGGAGGGCTGAAAACTACCAAGAGACCCAGTACTTC	CASSPRPGGRAENYQETQYF
TRBV28	.	TRBD1	TRBJ2-3	TGTGCCAGCAGTCCCGCGGGACAGGGCGGAACAGATACGCAGTATTTT	CASSPAGQGGTDTQYF
TRBV18	.	TRBD2	TRBJ2-1	TGTGCCAGCTCACCACCTCAGCCAAGCGGGATCTACAATGAGCAGTTCTTC	CASSPPQPSGIYNEQFF
TRBV18	.	TRBD1	TRBJ2-5	TGTGCCAGCTCACGTCTAGGGACAGGACGCCCAGAGACCCAGTACTTC	CASSRLGTGRPETQYF
TRBV9	.	TRBD2	TRBJ2-2	TGTGCCAGCAGCGTAGGAATAGCGGGAAACACCGGGGAGCTGTTTTTT	CASSVGIAGNTGELFF
TRBV18	.	.	TRBJ1-2	TGTGCCAGCTCACCAGGATCAGGGAGCTATGGCTACACCTTC	CASSPGSGSYGYTF
TRBV11-2	.	TRBD2	TRBJ2-3	TGTGCCAGCAGCTTGGGGGGGAGCGGGAGTAACACAGATACGCAGTATTTT	CASSLGGSGSNTDTQYF
TRBV5-6	.	.	TRBJ1-1	TGTGCCAGCAGCTTGGCCATAGCTCCCAGGAACACTGAAGCTTTCTTT	CASSLAIAPRNTEAFF
TRBV6-6	once	TRBD2	TRBJ2-5	TGTGCCAGCAGTTTGGCTAGCGGGAGGGGAGAGACCCAGTACTTC	CASSLASGRGETQYF
TRBV4-2	.	TRBD2	TRBJ2-1	TGTGCCAGCAGCCAAGCGACTAGCGGGAGCAACTACAATGAGCAGTTCTTC	CASSQATSGSNYNEQFF
TRBV9	once	.	TRBJ2-1	TGTGCCAGCAGCGTAGAAGTTCTAGAGGGCGATGAGCAGTTCTTC	CASSVEVLEGDEQFF
TRBV9	once	TRBD2	TRBJ2-7	TGTGCCAGCAGCCCCAGACTAGCGGGAGGGATCGAGCAGTACTTC	CASSPRLAGGIEQYF
TRBV5-1	.	.	TRBJ2-7	TGCGCCAGCACCGCCGGGAGCTCCTACGAGCAGTACTTC	CASTAGSSYEQYF
TRBV12-2	.	.	TRBJ2-3	TGTGCAAGTCGTGGACGGGAGTCAGATACGCAGTATTTT	CASRGRESDTQYF
TRBV18	.	.	TRBJ2-5	TGTGCCAGCTCACCATTAACTACCGGTGAGACCCAGTACTTC	CASSPLTTGETQYF
TRBV19	.	TRBD1	TRBJ2-7	TGTGCCAGTAGTCGGGGACAGATCTACGAGCAGTACTTC	CASSRGQIYEQYF
TRBV18	.	.	TRBJ1-5	TGTGCCAGCTCACCAGTGGTAGGGTATCAGCCCCAGCATTTT	CASSPVVGYQPQHF
TRBV6-5	once	.	TRBJ2-7	TGTGCCAGCAGTTACAACTCCTACGAGCAGTACTTC	CASSYNSYEQYF
TRBV5-4	.	.	TRBJ2-5	TGTGCCAGCAGCGCGGAACCTGAGACCCAGTACTTC	CASSAEPETQYF
TRBV6-1	.	.	TRBJ1-2	TGTGCCAGCAGCCAAGGACAGACTAACTATGGCTACACCTTC	CASSQGQTNYGYTF
TRBV7-3	.	TRBD2	TRBJ2-2	TGTGCCAGCAGCCGCGGGACTAGCGGGAACACCGGGGAGCTGTTTTTT	CASSRGTSGNTGELFF
TRBV30	.	.	TRBJ1-6	TGTGCCAGTTCCGGGGCCTTTAATTCACCCCTCCACTTT	CASSGAFNSPLHF
TRBV6-1	.	.	TRBJ2-3	TGTGCCATCCTCCTAGCGTCAGATACGCAGTATTTT	CAILLASDTQYF
TRBV6-5	.	.	TRBJ2-7	TGTGCCAGCATTAGAACGATGAACGAGCAGTACTTC	CASIRTMNEQYF
TRBV5-1	.	.	TRBJ2-7	TGCGCCAGCAGCTTGGACACTAACCCTACCTACGAGCAGTACTTC	CASSLDTNPTYEQYF
TRBV11-3	.	.	TRBJ2-3	TGTGCCAGCAGCCCCGGGACTTTCACAGATACGCAGTATTTT	CASSPGTFTDTQYF
TRBV6-5	.	.	TRBJ1-2	TGTGCCAGCAGTGACAATAACTATGGCTACACCTTC	CASSDNNYGYTF
TRBV28	.	TRBD1	TRBJ1-5	TGTGCCAGCAGTCACCCCGGAACAGGGGGAGGTCAGCCCCAGCATTTT	CASSHPGTGGGQPQHF
TRBV12-5	.	.	TRBJ1-5	TGTGCTAGTGGTTTAGGTATGACGGAAAATCAGCCCCAGCATTTT	CASGLGMTENQPQHF
TRBV11-3	.	TRBD2	TRBJ2-5	TGTGCCAGCAGCTTAGTTCCAAGCGGGATGGGGCAAGAGACCCAGTACTTC	CASSLVPSGMGQETQYF
TRBV11-3	.	TRBD1	TRBJ2-1	TGTGCCAGCAGCTCCCCGAGGGGGCTCGATGAGCAGTTCTTC	CASSSPRGLDEQFF